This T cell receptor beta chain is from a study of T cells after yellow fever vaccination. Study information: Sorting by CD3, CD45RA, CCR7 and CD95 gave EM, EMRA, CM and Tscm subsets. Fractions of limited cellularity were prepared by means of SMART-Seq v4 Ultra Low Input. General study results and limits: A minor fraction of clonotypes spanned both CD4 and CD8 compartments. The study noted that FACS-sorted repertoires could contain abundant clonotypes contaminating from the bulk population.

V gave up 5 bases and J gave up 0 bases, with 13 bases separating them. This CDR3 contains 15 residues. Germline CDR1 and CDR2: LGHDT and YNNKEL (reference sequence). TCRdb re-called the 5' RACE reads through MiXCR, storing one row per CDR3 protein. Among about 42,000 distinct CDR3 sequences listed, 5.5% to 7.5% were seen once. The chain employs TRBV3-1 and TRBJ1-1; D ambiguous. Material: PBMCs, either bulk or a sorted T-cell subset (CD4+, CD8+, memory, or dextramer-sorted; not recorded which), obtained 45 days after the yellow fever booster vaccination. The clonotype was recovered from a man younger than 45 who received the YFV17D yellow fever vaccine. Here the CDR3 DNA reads TGTGCCAGCAGCGCTGGTGGGATTATGAACACTGAAGCTTTCTTT. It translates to CASSAGGIMNTEAFF. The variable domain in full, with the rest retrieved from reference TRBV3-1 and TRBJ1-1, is DTAVSQTPKYLVTQMGNDKSIKCEQNLGHDTMYWYKQDSKKFLKIMFSYNNKELIINETVPNRFSPKSPDKAHLNLHINSLELGDSAVYFCASSAGGIMNTEAFFGQGTRLTVV.